This T cell receptor (beta chain) was recovered during a study of T cells after yellow fever vaccination. This clonotype was detected many times. V was pared by 3 bases and J by 3 bases, with 14 bases between. CDR3 size: 14 residues. Germline V lookup: CDR1 SQVTM, CDR2 ANQGSEA. Universal primer sites and UMIs were introduced during 5'RACE template-switching synthesis of TCR cDNA. TCRdb recomputed calls from the 5' RACE reads with MiXCR, one row per CDR3 protein. The sample carries 200,000 to 250,000 distinct CDR3 sequences, around 3.1% recorded once. The chain joins TRBV29-1 to TRBJ1-2, with D unclear. Sequencing was performed on CD4+ T cells sorted from PBMCs, taken 10 days after the yellow fever booster vaccination. The clonotype was recovered from a man aged 18 to 29 who received the YFV17D yellow fever vaccine. The CDR3 is CSVEPRLADYGYTF. CDR3 nucleotide sequence: TGCAGCGTTGAGCCCAGGCTAGCTGACTATGGCTACACCTTC.